The entry below gives a single T cell receptor (beta chain) sequence along with its context. This CDR3 comprises 15 residues. The V and J ends lost 1 base and 2 bases, in that order; junction bases with no gene match: 8. Looked up from germline, CDR1 is GTSNPN and CDR2 is SVGIG (reference sequence). The sample belongs to a study of shared clonotypes between healthy human individuals. Sequenced by immunoSEQ multiplex PCR; TCRdb stores in-frame clones only, minus some. Here the sample spans under 2,500,000 clones, nearly 97% being singletons. J is TRBJ2-7 and V is TRBV30; TRBD1 matches at 7 bases. Sequencing was done on a sample of naive CD4+ T cells sorted from blood. Subset meaning: CD45RA+ positively selected. The TCR was taken from a man aged 18 to 35 in good health. CDR3 sequence: CAWSDKGQRPYEQYF. The CDR3 DNA sequence: TGTGCCTGGAGTGATAAGGGACAGCGCCCCTACGAGCAGTACTTC.